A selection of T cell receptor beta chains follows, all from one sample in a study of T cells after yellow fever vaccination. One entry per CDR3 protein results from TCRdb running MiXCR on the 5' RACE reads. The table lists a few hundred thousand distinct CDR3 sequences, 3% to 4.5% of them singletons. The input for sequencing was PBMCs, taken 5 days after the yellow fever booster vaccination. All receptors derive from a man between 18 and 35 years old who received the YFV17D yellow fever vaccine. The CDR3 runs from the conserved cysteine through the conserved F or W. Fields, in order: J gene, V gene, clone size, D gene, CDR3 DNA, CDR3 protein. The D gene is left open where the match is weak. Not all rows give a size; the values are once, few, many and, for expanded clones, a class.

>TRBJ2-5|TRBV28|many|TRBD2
TGTGCCAGCAGTTTGTTCCTAGCGGGAGGGACCCAGTACTTC
CASSLFLAGGTQYF
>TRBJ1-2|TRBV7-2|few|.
TGTGCCAGCAGCCACTCGACAGGCCTGGGAGGCTACACCTTC
CASSHSTGLGGYTF
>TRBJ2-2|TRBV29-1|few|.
TGCAGCGTTGAAGATCCCAGGCGCACCGGGGAGCTGTTTTTT
CSVEDPRRTGELFF
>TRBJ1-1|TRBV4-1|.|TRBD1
TGCGCCAGCAGCCTGAGGACAGGGGAAAGCACTGAAGCTTTCTTT
CASSLRTGESTEAFF
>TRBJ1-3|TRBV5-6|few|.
TGTGCCAGCAGCTTGGGCCCTCCCTCAGGGTCCTCTGGAAACACCATATATTTT
CASSLGPPSGSSGNTIYF
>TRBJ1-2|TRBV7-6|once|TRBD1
TGTGCCAGCAGCCCAAGGCACCGGGACAGGGGGATTCGTGGCTACACCTTC
CASSPRHRDRGIRGYTF
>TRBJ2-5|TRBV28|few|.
TGTGCCAGCAGTCCTAGCGCCCCGAGGGAAGAGACCCAGTACTTC
CASSPSAPREETQYF
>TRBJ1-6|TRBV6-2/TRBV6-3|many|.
TGTGCCAGCAGCGGCCCGAAAAGCGATTCACCCCTCCACTTT
CASSGPKSDSPLHF
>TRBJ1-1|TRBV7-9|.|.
TGTGCCAGCAGCCTCGGACGGACGAACACTGAAGCTTTCTTT
CASSLGRTNTEAFF
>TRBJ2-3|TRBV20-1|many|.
TGCAGTGCTAGAGGGCACACAGATACGCAGTATTTT
CSARGHTDTQYF
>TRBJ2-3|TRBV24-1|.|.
TGTGCCACCAGTGATCCCCGCTGGGGGCAGGACACAGATACGCAGTATTTT
CATSDPRWGQDTDTQYF
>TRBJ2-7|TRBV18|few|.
TGTGCCAGCTCATCCCTCGAAATAGTCGGGGAGCAGTACTTC
CASSSLEIVGEQYF
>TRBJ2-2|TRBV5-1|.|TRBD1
TGCGCCAGCAGCTCCCAGGGGGCCTCCGGGGAGCTGTTTTTT
CASSSQGASGELFF
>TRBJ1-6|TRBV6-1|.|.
TGTGCCAGCAGTGAAAGTTACTCCTATAATTCACCCCTCCACTTT
CASSESYSYNSPLHF
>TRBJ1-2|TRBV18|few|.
TGTGCCAGCTCACTGGGACCTAGGACGTCCTATGGCTACACCTTC
CASSLGPRTSYGYTF
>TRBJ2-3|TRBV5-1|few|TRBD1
TGCGCCAGCAGCTTGGAGACAGGGAGAACAGATACGCAGTATTTT
CASSLETGRTDTQYF